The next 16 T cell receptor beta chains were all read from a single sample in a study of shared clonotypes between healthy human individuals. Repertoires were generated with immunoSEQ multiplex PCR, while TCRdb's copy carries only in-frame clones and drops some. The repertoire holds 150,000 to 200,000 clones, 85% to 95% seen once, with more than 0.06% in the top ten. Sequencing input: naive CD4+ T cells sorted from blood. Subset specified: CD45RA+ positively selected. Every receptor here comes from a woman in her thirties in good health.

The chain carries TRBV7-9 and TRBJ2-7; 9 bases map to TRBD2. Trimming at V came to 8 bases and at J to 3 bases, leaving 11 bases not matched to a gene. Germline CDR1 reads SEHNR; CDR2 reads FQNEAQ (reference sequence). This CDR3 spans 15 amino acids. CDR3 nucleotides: TGTGCCAGCGGTAGTGCGGGAGGGAAGAACTACGAGCAGTACTTC. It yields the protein CASGSAGGKNYEQYF.

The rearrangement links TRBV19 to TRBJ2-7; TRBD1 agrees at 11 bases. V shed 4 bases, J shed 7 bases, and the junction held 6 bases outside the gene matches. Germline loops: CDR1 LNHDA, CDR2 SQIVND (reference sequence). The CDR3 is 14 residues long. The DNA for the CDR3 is TGTGCCAGTAGTACAGGACAGGGGGCAAGTGAGCAGTACTTC. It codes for CASSTGQGASEQYF.

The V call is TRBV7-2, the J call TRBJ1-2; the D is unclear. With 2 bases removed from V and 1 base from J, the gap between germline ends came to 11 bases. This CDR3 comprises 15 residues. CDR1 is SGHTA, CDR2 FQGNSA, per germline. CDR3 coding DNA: TGTGCCAGCAGCTTAAGTGGACCCGATAACTATGGCTACACCTTC. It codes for CASSLSGPDNYGYTF.

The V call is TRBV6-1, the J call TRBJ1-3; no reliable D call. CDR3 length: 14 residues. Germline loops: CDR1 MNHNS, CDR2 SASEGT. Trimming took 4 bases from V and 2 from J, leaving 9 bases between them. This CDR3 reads CASSVLNPGNTIYF. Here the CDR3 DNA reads TGTGCCAGCAGTGTATTGAATCCTGGAAACACCATATATTTT.

The CDR3 DNA reads as TGTGCCAGCTCGGGGACAGCCGTTTTCAAATACTTC. This sequence encodes CASSGTAVFKYF. The chain employs TRBV6-1 and TRBJ2-7, with 7 bases identical to TRBD1. The CDR3 sequence is 12 residues long. In germline, CDR1 is MNHNS, CDR2 SASEGT. V was clipped by 8 bases and J by 13 bases; unmatched bases: 14.

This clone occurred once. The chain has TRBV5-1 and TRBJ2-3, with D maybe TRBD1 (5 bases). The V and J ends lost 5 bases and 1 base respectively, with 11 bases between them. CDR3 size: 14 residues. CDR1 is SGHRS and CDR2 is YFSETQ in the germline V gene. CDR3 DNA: TGCGCCAGCAGGGGGCCTATTGGCACAGATACGCAGTATTTT. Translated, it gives CASRGPIGTDTQYF.

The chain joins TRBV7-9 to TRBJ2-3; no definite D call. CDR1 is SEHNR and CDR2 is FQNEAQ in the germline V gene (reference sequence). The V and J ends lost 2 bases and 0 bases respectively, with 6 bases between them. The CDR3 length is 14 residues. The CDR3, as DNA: TGTGCCAGCAGCTTACCCTCTAGCACAGATACGCAGTATTTT. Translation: CASSLPSSTDTQYF.

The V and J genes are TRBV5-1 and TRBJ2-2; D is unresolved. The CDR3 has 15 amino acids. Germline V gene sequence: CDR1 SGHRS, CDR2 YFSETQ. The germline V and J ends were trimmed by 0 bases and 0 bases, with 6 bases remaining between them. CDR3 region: CASSLEETNTGELFF. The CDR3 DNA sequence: TGCGCCAGCAGCTTGGAAGAAACGAACACCGGGGAGCTGTTTTTT.

The CDR3 loop reads CASSLVYGTEAFF. In nucleotides, the CDR3 is TGTGCCAGCAGCTTAGTTTATGGCACTGAAGCTTTCTTT. J is TRBJ1-1 and V is TRBV7-9; D ambiguous. Germline-derived CDR1 and CDR2 are SEHNR and FQNEAQ (reference sequence). Trimming pared 1 base from V and 4 bases from J, leaving 7 bases between. CDR3 length equals 13 residues.

The CDR3 DNA reads as TGTGCCAGCAGTTCGGGGCTGTGGGGAAAGCGGTACGAGCAGTACTTC. It specifies CASSSGLWGKRYEQYF. The chain employs TRBV27 and TRBJ2-5; D is possibly TRBD1 or TRBD2 (5 bases each). The J call may be wrong; the DNA end is better matched by TRBJ2-7. The CDR3 runs to 16 residues. From germline, CDR1 is MNHEY and CDR2 SMNVEV (reference sequence).

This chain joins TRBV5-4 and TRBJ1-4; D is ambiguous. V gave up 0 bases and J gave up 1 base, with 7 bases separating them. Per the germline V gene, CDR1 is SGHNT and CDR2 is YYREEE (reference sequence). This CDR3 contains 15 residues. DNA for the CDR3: TGTGCCAGCAGCTTGGCTTCGGGAACTAATGAAAAACTGTTTTTT. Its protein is CASSLASGTNEKLFF.

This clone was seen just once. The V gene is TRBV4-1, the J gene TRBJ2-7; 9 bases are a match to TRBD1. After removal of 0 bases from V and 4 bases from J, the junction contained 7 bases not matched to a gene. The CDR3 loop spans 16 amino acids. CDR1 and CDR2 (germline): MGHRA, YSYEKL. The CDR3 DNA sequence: TGCGCCAGCAGCCAAGATCCGGGGACAGGGCGGTACGAGCAGTACTTC. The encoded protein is CASSQDPGTGRYEQYF.

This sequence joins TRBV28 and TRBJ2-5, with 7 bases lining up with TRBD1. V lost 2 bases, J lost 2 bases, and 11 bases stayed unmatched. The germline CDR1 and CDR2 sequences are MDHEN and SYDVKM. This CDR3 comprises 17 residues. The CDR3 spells CASSLHPGQPTQETQYF. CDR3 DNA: TGTGCCAGCAGTTTACACCCGGGACAGCCAACTCAAGAGACCCAGTACTTC.

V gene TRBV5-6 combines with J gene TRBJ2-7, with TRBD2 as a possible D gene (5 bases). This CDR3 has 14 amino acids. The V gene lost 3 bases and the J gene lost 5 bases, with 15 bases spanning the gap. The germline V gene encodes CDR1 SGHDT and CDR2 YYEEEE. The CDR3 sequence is CASSSTDPGDEQYF. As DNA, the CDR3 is TGTGCCAGCAGCTCTACAGACCCCGGGGACGAGCAGTACTTC.

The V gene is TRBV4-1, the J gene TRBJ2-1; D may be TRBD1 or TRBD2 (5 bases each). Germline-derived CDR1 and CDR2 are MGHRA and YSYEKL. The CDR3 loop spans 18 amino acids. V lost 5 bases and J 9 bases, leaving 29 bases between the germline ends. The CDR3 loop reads CASSVGAPLKSTPGEQFF. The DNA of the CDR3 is TGCGCCAGCAGCGTCGGGGCCCCACTGAAAAGCACACCTGGTGAGCAGTTCTTC.

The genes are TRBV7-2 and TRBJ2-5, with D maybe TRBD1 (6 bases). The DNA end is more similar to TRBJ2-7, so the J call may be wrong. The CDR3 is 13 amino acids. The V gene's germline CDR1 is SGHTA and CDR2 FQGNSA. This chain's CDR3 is CASSPGTFHEQYF. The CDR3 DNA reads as TGTGCCAGCAGCCCAGGGACATTCCACGAGCAGTACTTC.